Presented here are 10 T cell receptor beta chains from one specimen sequenced in a study of blood T cell repertoires in COVID-19. Method: immunoSEQ multiplex PCR; TCRdb's copy keeps in-frame clones and lacks some. The data contain about 58,000 clones, 90% of them singletons. Sequencing was carried out using peripheral blood. The receptors come from a man in his fifties or sixties with active COVID-19.

V gene TRBV3-1 (or the pseudogene TRBV3-2) combines with J gene TRBJ2-5; maybe TRBD1 (5 bases). Trimming pared 3 bases from V and 0 bases from J, leaving 26 bases between. The germline CDR1 and CDR2 sequences are LGHDT and YNNKEL (reference sequence). The CDR3 runs to 20 residues. The CDR3, as DNA: TGTGCCAGCAGCCAGTCCCAGACCCCCGCGCCCTGGGGCTACCAAGAGACCCAGTACTTC. It encodes CASSQSQTPAPWGYQETQYF.

This sequence joins TRBV28 and TRBJ2-3, with D possibly being TRBD2 (6 bases). This CDR3 is built from 13 residues. CDR1 MDHEN and CDR2 SYDVKM come from the germline V gene. V was trimmed by 3 bases and J by 4 bases, leaving 8 bases between them. CDR3 DNA: TGTGCCAGCAGTTTGGCGGGGTCAGATACGCAGTATTTT. It is translated as CASSLAGSDTQYF.

This chain connects TRBV28 to TRBJ1-2; D is ambiguous. The V gene's germline CDR1 is MDHEN and CDR2 SYDVKM. The CDR3 is 12 residues long. Trimming shortened V by 11 bases and J by 2 bases, and 12 bases separated the two germline ends. CDR3 protein: CAVLLYNYGYTF. CDR3 DNA: TGTGCCGTCCTACTGTACAACTATGGCTACACCTTC.

The chain combines TRBV28 with TRBJ1-4, with 11 positions matching TRBD1. The trim removed 6 bases at V and 7 bases at J, leaving 4 bases unmatched. From germline, CDR1 is MDHEN and CDR2 SYDVKM. The CDR3 runs to 14 residues. The CDR3 loop is CASSRTGGSEKLFF. The CDR3 DNA reads TGTGCCAGCAGCCGGACAGGGGGCAGTGAAAAACTGTTTTTT.

This rearrangement joins TRBV3-1 (or the pseudogene TRBV3-2) to TRBJ2-7, with 10 bases fitting TRBD1. CDR1 is LGHDT, CDR2 YNNKEL, per germline (reference sequence). V was pared by 4 bases and J by 5 bases, with 5 bases of the junction left unmatched. The CDR3 is 14 residues long. This CDR3 is CASSRETGGDEQYF. The CDR3 bases are TGTGCCAGCAGCCGGGAGACAGGGGGCGACGAGCAGTACTTC.

V gene TRBV6-6 combines with J gene TRBJ2-7; weak D call: TRBD2 (6 bases). With 2 bases removed from V and 3 bases from J, the gap between germline ends came to 11 bases. CDR1 is MNHNY, CDR2 SVGAGI, per germline (reference sequence). The CDR3 consists of 14 residues. CDR3 loop: CASSYPGANYEQYF. Here the CDR3 DNA reads TGTGCCAGCAGTTACCCGGGAGCCAACTACGAGCAGTACTTC.

The table lists this clone with a count of one. V and J are TRBV10-3 and TRBJ2-1; 9 positions agree with TRBD2. J was trimmed by 7 bases and V by 8 bases; bases with no gene match: 6. Germline V gene lookup returns CDR1 ENHRY and CDR2 SYGVKD. The CDR3 is made up of 13 amino acids. CDR3 region: CAIVAGVGNEQFF. The DNA of the CDR3 is TGTGCCATCGTAGCGGGAGTAGGGAATGAGCAGTTCTTC.

The rearrangement joins TRBV19 to TRBJ1-1, with a weak D call TRBD1 (5 bases). Germline loops: CDR1 LNHDA, CDR2 SQIVND (reference sequence). This CDR3 spans 17 amino acids. Trimming took off 1 base at V and 0 bases at J, with 15 bases between the two ends. Written as DNA, the CDR3 is TGTGCCAGTAGTATAGCAGGGCCCCATACTTTGAACACTGAAGCTTTCTTT. Translated, it gives CASSIAGPHTLNTEAFF.

The CDR3 region is CASSEGLGGTLIQPQHF. CDR3 DNA: TGTGCCAGCAGTGAAGGTTTGGGGGGAACGCTTATTCAGCCCCAGCATTTT. V gene TRBV6-1 combines with J gene TRBJ1-5; the D gene is possibly TRBD1 (5 bases). Germline V gives CDR1 MNHNS, CDR2 SASEGT. V lost 1 base to trimming and J lost 6 bases, with 19 bases between them. The CDR3 spans 17 residues.

The chain uses TRBV23-1 and TRBJ2-7; no clear D gene. TRBV23-1 is given ORF status, its function remaining uncertain. V was clipped by 11 bases and J by 4 bases, with 24 bases between them. This CDR3 region has 15 residues. The CDR3 DNA is TGCGCCGATCGCCCACGGAGCCCACATCTATACGAGCAGTACTTC. Translating gives CADRPRSPHLYEQYF.